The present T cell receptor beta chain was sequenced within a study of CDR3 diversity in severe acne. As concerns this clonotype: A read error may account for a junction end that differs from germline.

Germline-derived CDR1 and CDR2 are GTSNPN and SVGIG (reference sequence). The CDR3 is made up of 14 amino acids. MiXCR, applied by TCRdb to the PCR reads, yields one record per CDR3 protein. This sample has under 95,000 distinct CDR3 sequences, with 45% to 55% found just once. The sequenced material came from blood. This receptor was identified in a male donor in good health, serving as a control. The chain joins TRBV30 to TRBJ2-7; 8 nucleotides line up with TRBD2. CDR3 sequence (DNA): TGTGCCTGGGGAGCGGGAGAACAATCCTACAAGCAGTACTTC. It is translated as CAWGAGEQSYKQYF.